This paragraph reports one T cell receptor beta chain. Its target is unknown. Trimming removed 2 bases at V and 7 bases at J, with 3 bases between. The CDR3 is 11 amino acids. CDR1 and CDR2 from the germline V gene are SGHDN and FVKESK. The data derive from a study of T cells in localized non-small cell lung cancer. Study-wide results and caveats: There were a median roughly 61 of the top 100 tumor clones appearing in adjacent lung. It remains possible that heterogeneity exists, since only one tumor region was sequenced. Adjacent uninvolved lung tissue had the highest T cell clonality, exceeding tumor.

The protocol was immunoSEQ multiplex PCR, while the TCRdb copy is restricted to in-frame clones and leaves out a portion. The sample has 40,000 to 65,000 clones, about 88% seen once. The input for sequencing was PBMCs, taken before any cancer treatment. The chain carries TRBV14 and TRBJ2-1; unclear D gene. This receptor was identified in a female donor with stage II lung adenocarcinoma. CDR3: CASSQLNEQFF. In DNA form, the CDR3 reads TGTGCCAGCAGCCAATTGAATGAGCAGTTCTTC.